This T cell receptor beta chain was sequenced during a study of OX40 agonist ivuxolimab in advanced cancers. CDR3 length: 15 amino acids. Trimming cost V 4 bases and J 3 bases; bases outside gene matches: 9. Per germline, CDR1 SGHRS and CDR2 YFSETQ. Assay: immunoSEQ multiplex PCR; the TCRdb copy retains only in-frame clones and omits some. This table holds roughly 69,000 clones, about 90% found once. The sequencing here drew on CD4+ or CD8+ T cells sorted from blood, taken in a trial of the OX40 agonist ivuxolimab. The sequence derives from an adult with an advanced solid tumor such as melanoma, head and neck, liver or kidney cancer. The chain carries TRBV5-1 and TRBJ2-7; TRBD1 matches at 8 bases. The CDR3 loop is CASSLQGTGDYEQYF. CDR3 DNA sequence: TGCGCCAGCAGCCTCCAGGGGACAGGTGACTACGAGCAGTACTTC. The variable domain in full, completed from reference TRBV5-1 and TRBJ2-7, reads KAGVTQTPRYLIKTRGQQVTLSCSPISGHRSVSWYQQTPGQGLQFLFEYFSETQRNKGNFPGRFSGRQFSNSRSEMNVSTLELGDSALYLCASSLQGTGDYEQYFGPGTRLTVT.